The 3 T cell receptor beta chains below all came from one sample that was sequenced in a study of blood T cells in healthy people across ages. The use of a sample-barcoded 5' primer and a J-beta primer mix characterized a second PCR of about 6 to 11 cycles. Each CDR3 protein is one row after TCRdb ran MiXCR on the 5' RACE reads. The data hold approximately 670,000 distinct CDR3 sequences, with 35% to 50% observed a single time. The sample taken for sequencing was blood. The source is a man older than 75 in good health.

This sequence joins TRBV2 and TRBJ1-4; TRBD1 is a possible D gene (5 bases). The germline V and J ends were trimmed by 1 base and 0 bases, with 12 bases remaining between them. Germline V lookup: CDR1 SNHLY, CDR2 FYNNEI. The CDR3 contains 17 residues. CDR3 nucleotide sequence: TGTGCCAGCAGTGAAGACTCCCTGGGGGCAACTAATGAAAAACTGTTTTTT. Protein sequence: CASSEDSLGATNEKLFF. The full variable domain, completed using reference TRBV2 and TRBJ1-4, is EPEVTQTPSHQVTQMGQEVILRCVPISNHLYFYWYRQILGQKVEFLVSFYNNEISEKSEIFDDQFSVERPDGSNFTLKIRSTKLEDSAMYFCASSEDSLGATNEKLFFGSGTQLSVL.

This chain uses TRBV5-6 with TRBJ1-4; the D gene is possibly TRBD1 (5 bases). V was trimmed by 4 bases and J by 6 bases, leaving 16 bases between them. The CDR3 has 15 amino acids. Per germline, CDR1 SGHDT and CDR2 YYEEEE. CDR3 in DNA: TGTGCCAGCAGCACCGGACACCGAAGGGATGAAAAACTGTTTTTT. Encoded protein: CASSTGHRRDEKLFF.

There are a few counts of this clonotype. CDR3: CAISESPLRETGNTIYF. The CDR3 DNA follows: TGTGCCATCAGTGAGTCGCCACTGCGGGAGACTGGAAACACCATATATTTT. The chain is built from TRBV10-3 and TRBJ1-3; unclear D gene. The germline V and J ends were trimmed by 0 bases and 2 bases, with 14 bases remaining between them. Germline CDR1 is ENHRY and CDR2 is SYGVKD. The CDR3 is 17 residues long.